This T cell receptor beta chain emerged from a study of blood T cell repertoires in COVID-19. The authors' processing: Reference gene primer amplification gave estimated nucleated cell counts. TCRdb's table, derived via immunoSEQ multiplex PCR, lists solely in-frame clones and lacks some. V and J calls and clone size follow that table, whereas D and trimming were derived from the DNA. The sample has roughly 200,000 clones, about 88% seen once. The V gene lost 0 bases and the J gene lost 8 bases, with 17 bases spanning the gap. Germline-derived CDR1 and CDR2 are SGHDT and YYEEEE. This CDR3 contains 15 residues.

The rearrangement joins TRBV5-6 to TRBJ1-2; tentatively, D is TRBD1 (5 bases). The receptor's source is a woman of 80 years or more with acute or convalescent COVID-19. Sequenced sample: peripheral blood. The CDR3 reads CASSLGSQANRGYTF. As DNA, the CDR3 is TGTGCCAGCAGCTTGGGATCACAGGCGAATAGGGGCTACACCTTC.